The rows below give T cell receptor beta chains drawn from one sample of a study of blood T cell repertoires in COVID-19. TCRdb's copy holds only in-frame clones and misses some; the assay was immunoSEQ multiplex PCR. The sample has under 250,000 clones, 65% to 85% seen once. The sample was peripheral blood. Receptors originate from a man aged 45-60 years with active or convalescent COVID-19. CDR3s include the opening cysteine and the closing phenylalanine or tryptophan. The D gene is left open where the match is weak. Clone size is not always given. Where it is, it says once, few, many or a class for expanded clones.

J gene,clone size,V gene,D gene,CDR3 protein,CDR3 DNA
TRBJ2-2,NA,TRBV9,TRBD1,CASSEGTGSDTGELFF,TGTGCCAGCAGCGAAGGGACAGGGTCGGACACCGGGGAGCTGTTTTTT
TRBJ1-2,NA,TRBV15,TRBD1,CATSRDDRGSYGYTF,TGTGCCACCAGCAGAGATGACAGGGGATCCTATGGCTACACCTTC
TRBJ2-1,NA,TRBV6-2/TRBV6-3,NA,CASSYTSYNEQFF,TGTGCCAGCAGTTACACCAGTTACAATGAGCAGTTCTTC
TRBJ1-2,few,TRBV15,TRBD1,CATSRDRGRHYGYTF,TGTGCCACCAGCAGGGACAGGGGGCGACACTATGGCTACACCTTC
TRBJ2-7,NA,TRBV6-1,TRBD2,CASSEGGGPRFYEQYF,TGTGCCAGCAGTGAAGGCGGGGGGCCGCGGTTCTACGAGCAGTACTTC
TRBJ2-1,NA,TRBV3-1/TRBV3-2,NA,CASSQDPEGYNEQFF,TGTGCCAGCAGCCAAGATCCAGAGGGCTACAATGAGCAGTTCTTC
TRBJ1-5,NA,TRBV19,NA,CASSSQGRQPQHF,TGTGCCAGTAGTAGTCAGGGGAGACAGCCCCAGCATTTT
TRBJ1-3,NA,TRBV30,TRBD1,CAWRDRGPLIGNTIYF,TGTGCCTGGAGAGACAGGGGTCCCCTTATTGGAAACACCATATATTTT
TRBJ1-5,NA,TRBV5-6,TRBD1,CASSRGRQGIFQPQHF,TGTGCCAGCAGCCGGGGGAGACAGGGGATATTTCAGCCCCAGCATTTT
TRBJ2-5,NA,TRBV2,TRBD1,CASKKDRKETQYF,TGTGCCAGCAAGAAGGACAGGAAGGAGACCCAGTACTTC
TRBJ2-1,once,TRBV27,TRBD1,CASSGSGGAYNEQFF,TGTGCCAGCAGTGGATCAGGGGGCGCCTACAATGAGCAGTTCTTC
TRBJ2-2,NA,TRBV7-6,TRBD2,CASSGLGGGYTGELFF,TGTGCCAGCAGCGGACTTGGCGGGGGGTACACCGGGGAGCTGTTTTTT
TRBJ2-1,NA,TRBV9,TRBD2,CASSPTSGGAIEQFF,TGTGCCAGCAGCCCGACTAGCGGGGGGGCCATTGAGCAGTTCTTC
TRBJ1-4,NA,TRBV30,NA,CAWSDGRGEKLFF,TGTGCCTGGAGTGACGGACGCGGGGAAAAACTGTTTTTT
TRBJ2-1,NA,TRBV5-4,TRBD1,CASSLETGRQNEQFF,TGTGCCAGCAGCTTAGAGACAGGGCGACAGAATGAGCAGTTCTTC
TRBJ1-1,NA,TRBV5-4,TRBD1,CASSLGYRGPGTEAFF,TGTGCCAGCAGCTTGGGGTACAGGGGCCCCGGAACTGAAGCTTTCTTT
TRBJ1-3,NA,TRBV7-8,NA,CASSLSSRNTIYF,TGTGCCAGCAGCTTATCATCTCGGAACACCATATATTTT
TRBJ1-5,NA,TRBV7-9,TRBD1,CASSSPGQGGNQPQHF,TGTGCCAGCAGCTCTCCGGGACAGGGTGGCAATCAGCCCCAGCATTTT
TRBJ1-1,NA,TRBV5-6,TRBD1,CASSFGTGGMSTEAFF,TGTGCCAGCAGCTTTGGGACAGGGGGGATGAGTACTGAAGCTTTCTTT
TRBJ2-7,NA,TRBV3-1/TRBV3-2,TRBD2,CASSHPVGQRGERAPYEQYF,TGTGCCAGCAGCCACCCTGTGGGACAGCGGGGGGAACGTGCTCCCTACGAGCAGTACTTC
TRBJ2-1,NA,TRBV10-1,NA,CASSESRSEQFF,TGCGCCAGCAGTGAGAGTCGCAGTGAGCAGTTCTTC
TRBJ1-3,NA,TRBV7-2,NA,CASSAGTPGNTIYF,TGTGCCAGCAGCGCCGGGACACCTGGAAACACCATATATTTT
TRBJ2-1,NA,TRBV9,NA,CASSVTIYEQFF,TGTGCCAGCAGCGTTACTATCTATGAGCAGTTCTTC
TRBJ2-3,many,TRBV6-5,TRBD1,CASSWGTGGPTQYF,TGTGCCAGCAGTTGGGGGACAGGGGGTCCTACGCAGTATTTT
TRBJ2-5,NA,TRBV6-5,NA,CASSYWGQGRETQYF,TGTGCCAGCAGTTACTGGGGCCAGGGTCGGGAGACCCAGTACTTC
TRBJ2-3,NA,TRBV6-6,NA,CASSYEGGEADTQYF,TGTGCCAGCAGTTACGAAGGGGGGGAGGCAGATACGCAGTATTTT